The sequence of this T cell receptor beta chain was determined in a study of T-cell reconstitution after alpha-beta-depleted transplantation in children. Unique molecular identifiers were used to barcode this TCRbeta library. Via MiXCR, TCRdb re-called the PCR reads, giving one row per CDR3 protein. Among approximately 980,000 distinct CDR3 sequences listed, about 30% were seen once. Study-wide points: Several hundred expanded graft clones reportedly gave rise to the alpha-beta T cells present about two months after transplant.

The CDR3 has 15 amino acids. Germline values: CDR1 SGHRS, CDR2 YFSETQ. Trimming cost V 5 bases and J 2 bases; bases outside gene matches: 4. On this clonotype itself: Its antigen is unknown.

Sequencing used PBMCs, mostly from graft donor cells, obtained 360 days after TCRalphabeta/CD19-depleted stem cell transplant. The chain recombines TRBV5-1 with TRBJ2-3; 11 positions agree with TRBD2. This clonotype was obtained from a boy under three years old who had a stem cell transplant for SCID, so the T cells may come from the graft donor. The CDR3, as DNA: TGCGCCAGCAGGACTAGCGGGGTGGACACAGATACGCAGTATTTT. This codes for CASRTSGVDTDTQYF. The full variable domain, in which reference TRBV5-1 and TRBJ2-3 provide the parts outside the CDR3, is KAGVTQTPRYLIKTRGQQVTLSCSPISGHRSVSWYQQTPGQGLQFLFEYFSETQRNKGNFPGRFSGRQFSNSRSEMNVSTLELGDSALYLCASRTSGVDTDTQYFGPGTRLTVL.